Each of the 26 T cell receptor beta chains below was sequenced from the same sample in a study of a mutant IDH1 vaccine in newly diagnosed glioma. Antigens for these TCRs are unknown. Time point denoted: week 47, end of study. Doses consisted of 300 ug of mutant IDH1 20-mer peptide each, paired with topical imiquimod. The method was immunoSEQ multiplex PCR; TCRdb's version includes in-frame clones alone and lacks a portion of them. The sample contains some 35,000 clones, roughly four fifths of which appear only once. The material was PBMCs, obtained from a glioma patient whose treatment included an IDH1 peptide vaccine. Every receptor here comes from a man between 40 and 49 years old with glioma.

The CDR3 protein is CASSFAGNYGYTF. The CDR3 DNA follows: TGCGCCAGCAGCTTCGCCGGTAACTATGGCTACACCTTC. The chain carries TRBV5-1 and TRBJ1-2, with no clear D. From germline, CDR1 is SGHRS and CDR2 YFSETQ. V was trimmed by 2 bases and J by 1 base, leaving 6 bases between them. This CDR3 contains 13 residues.

This rearrangement joins TRBV6-5 to TRBJ2-3; D is possibly TRBD1 (5 bases). The germline V gene has CDR1 MNHEY and CDR2 SVGAGI. V was shortened by 6 bases and J by 5 bases, with 9 bases between the two germline ends. The CDR3 contains 12 residues. Here the CDR3 DNA reads TGTGCCAGCAGCCGTCAGGGAGATACGCAGTATTTT. It translates to CASSRQGDTQYF.

This clone was seen a single time. The chain couples TRBV5-6 to TRBJ2-1, with D possibly being TRBD2 (5 bases). Germline V CDR1 and CDR2: SGHDT, YYEEEE. V lost 4 bases and J lost 0, with 14 bases in between. CDR3 length equals 16 residues. The chain's CDR3 is CASSLGLSSSYNEQFF. In nucleotides, the CDR3 is TGTGCCAGCAGCCTTGGACTCTCGAGCTCCTACAATGAGCAGTTCTTC.

The chain links TRBV19 to TRBJ1-1; 7 bases are a match to TRBD1. The germline V gene encodes CDR1 LNHDA and CDR2 SQIVND (reference sequence). The CDR3 has 16 amino acids. With 5 bases clipped from V and 0 bases from J, the junction kept 9 bases outside the gene matches. For the CDR3, the DNA is TGTGCCAGTAGTCCCGACAGGGCCGGCATGAACACTGAAGCTTTCTTT. It codes for CASSPDRAGMNTEAFF.

The rearrangement uses TRBV6-1 and TRBJ2-7; weak D call: TRBD2 (6 bases). V was pared by 3 bases and J by 0 bases, with 12 bases between. The CDR3 is 15 amino acids. The germline V gene has CDR1 MNHNS and CDR2 SASEGT. CDR3: CASSDLGGSSYEQYF. The DNA of the CDR3 is TGTGCCAGCAGTGATCTTGGGGGGAGCTCCTACGAGCAGTACTTC.

The chain employs TRBV14 and TRBJ1-1; unclear D gene. CDR3 size: 16 residues. Germline-derived CDR1 and CDR2 are SGHDN and FVKESK. V lost 4 bases and J 6 bases, leaving 21 bases between the germline ends. CDR3 loop: CASSLLEGDSGAEAFF. DNA of the CDR3: TGTGCCAGCAGCCTTCTCGAGGGAGACTCCGGAGCTGAAGCTTTCTTT.

The chain couples TRBV19 to TRBJ2-7; D not resolved. The CDR3 runs 13 residues. With 7 bases removed from V and 4 bases from J, the gap between germline ends came to 14 bases. Per germline, CDR1 LNHDA and CDR2 SQIVND (reference sequence). The CDR3 DNA reads TGTGCCAGTATCGCCGACGGACCGTACGAGCAGTACGTC. Its translation is CASIADGPYEQYV.

The chain employs TRBV27 and TRBJ2-3, with D perhaps TRBD2 (5 bases). Deletions cut 3 bases from V and 5 bases from J, with 9 bases between. CDR1 is MNHEY and CDR2 is SMNVEV in the germline V gene (reference sequence). This CDR3 has 13 residues. In DNA, the CDR3 is TGTGCCAGCAGTTTCCGGGATCTAGATACGCAGTATTTT. This gives the protein CASSFRDLDTQYF.

CDR3 bases: TGTGCCAGCAGCCGCCGGGACAGGGACGAGCAGTACTTC. Amino acid sequence: CASSRRDRDEQYF. The chain has TRBV7-2 and TRBJ2-7; 9 nucleotides align to TRBD1. V was clipped by 5 bases and J by 5 bases; unmatched bases: 4. The CDR3 totals 13 residues. Germline CDR1 is SGHTA and CDR2 is FQGNSA.

V gene TRBV19 combines with J gene TRBJ1-2; 8 bases map to TRBD1. Germline V gene lookup returns CDR1 LNHDA and CDR2 SQIVND (reference sequence). After removal of 5 bases from V and 5 bases from J, the junction contained 7 bases not matched to a gene. The CDR3 totals 14 residues. In DNA, the CDR3 is TGTGCCAGTAGTCCCAACAGGGGGGGATATGGCTACACCTTC. Its protein product is CASSPNRGGYGYTF. The full variable domain, its missing parts supplied by reference TRBV19 and TRBJ1-2, is DGGITQSPKYLFRKEGQNVTLSCEQNLNHDAMYWYRQDPGQGLRLIYYSQIVNDFQKGDIAEGYSVSREKKESFPLTVTSAQKNPTAFYLCASSPNRGGYGYTFGSGTRLTVV.

V and J are TRBV6-6 and TRBJ1-5; D may be TRBD1 (5 bases). The CDR3 extends over 14 amino acids. Germline CDR1 and CDR2: MNHNY and SVGAGI (reference sequence). V lost 2 bases and J 3 bases, leaving 8 bases between the germline ends. For the CDR3, the DNA is TGTGCCAGCAGTTACGCGGGGGTCAATCAGCCCCAGCATTTT. Its protein product is CASSYAGVNQPQHF.

This chain links TRBV7-8 with TRBJ2-1; D is undetermined. The V and J ends lost 3 bases and 10 bases respectively, with 13 bases between them. Germline V gene data show CDR1 as SGHVS and CDR2 as FQNEAQ. This CDR3 is 13 amino acids long. CDR3: CASSFGSRPEQFF. The CDR3 nucleotides are TGTGCCAGCAGCTTTGGGTCAAGGCCCGAGCAGTTCTTC.

The chain combines TRBV4-3 with TRBJ1-3; D remains ambiguous. The CDR3 spans 12 residues. Trimming stripped 0 bases from V and 4 bases from J, with 1 base between. CDR1 is LGHNA and CDR2 is YSLEER in the germline V gene. This chain's CDR3 is CASSQEGNTIYF. Written as DNA, the CDR3 is TGCGCCAGCAGCCAAGAAGGAAACACCATATATTTT.

V is TRBV5-4 and J is TRBJ2-7, with D tentatively TRBD2 (5 bases). CDR1 is SGHNT and CDR2 is YYREEE in the germline V gene (reference sequence). This CDR3 has 13 amino acids. V gave up 3 bases and J gave up 4 bases, with 11 bases separating them. CDR3 DNA: TGTGCCAGCAGCTGGAGCGGTTTATACGAGCAGTACTTC. This encodes CASSWSGLYEQYF.

V is TRBV4-1 and J is TRBJ2-3; TRBD2 aligns across 7 bases. J was trimmed by 3 bases and V by 4 bases; bases with no gene match: 13. From germline, CDR1 is MGHRA and CDR2 YSYEKL. CDR3 length: 17 residues. CDR3 in DNA: TGCGCCAGCAGCCGAGCGGGGAGAACCTCTTGGACAGATACGCAGTATTTT. It yields the protein CASSRAGRTSWTDTQYF.

The V gene is TRBV2, the J gene TRBJ2-1, with 9 bases that match TRBD2. Per the germline V gene, CDR1 is SNHLY and CDR2 is FYNNEI. This CDR3 is 11 amino acids long. Trimming at V came to 5 bases and at J to 15 bases, leaving 5 bases not matched to a gene. The CDR3 DNA reads TGTGCCAGCAGTCCCCCGGGACTAGCGTTCTTC. This sequence encodes CASSPPGLAFF.

The chain carries TRBV7-9 and TRBJ1-1, with D unclear. Germline CDR1 reads SEHNR; CDR2 reads FQNEAQ (reference sequence). Trimming removed 1 base from V and 0 bases from J, with 12 bases in between. This CDR3 comprises 16 residues. The DNA for the CDR3 is TGTGCCAGCAGCTTAGGTCTGGAGGGCTTGAACACTGAAGCTTTCTTT. It specifies CASSLGLEGLNTEAFF.

The chain couples TRBV15 to TRBJ2-5; 15 nucleotides agree with TRBD2. This CDR3 contains 14 residues. V shed 5 bases, J shed 13 bases, and the junction held 8 bases outside the gene matches. The germline V gene encodes CDR1 LNHNV and CDR2 YYDKDF (reference sequence). DNA of the CDR3: TGTGCCACCAGCTTTCCGGGACTAGCGGGAGGACTGTACTTC. This codes for CATSFPGLAGGLYF.

This chain links TRBV6-1 with TRBJ1-5, with 10 bases matching TRBD1. Germline lookup yields CDR1 MNHNS and CDR2 SASEGT. This CDR3 has 15 amino acids. The ends lost 6 bases at V and 5 bases at J; junction bases unmatched: 7. CDR3 residues: CASRTPGTGDQPQHF. The DNA of the CDR3 is TGTGCCAGCAGAACCCCGGGGACAGGGGATCAGCCCCAGCATTTT.

This chain's CDR3 is CASSYSYINEQYF. Written as DNA, the CDR3 is TGTGCCAGCAGTTACTCGTACATCAACGAGCAGTACTTC. V gene TRBV6-6 combines with J gene TRBJ2-5, with unresolved D. The tail of the sequence fits TRBJ2-7 better, so the J call may be wrong. The CDR3 runs 13 residues. Germline lookup yields CDR1 MNHNY and CDR2 SVGAGI (reference sequence).

A single count supports this clone. The chain couples TRBV7-2 to TRBJ2-4; D gene ambiguous. This CDR3 is 13 amino acids long. V was clipped by 5 bases and J by 9 bases, with 14 bases between them. CDR1 and CDR2 from the germline V gene are SGHTA and FQGNSA. The CDR3 is CASSTRDPGIQYF. The CDR3 DNA is TGTGCCAGCAGCACACGCGACCCCGGCATTCAGTACTTC.

The chain is built from TRBV19 and TRBJ2-7; TRBD2 matches 7 bases. V was clipped by 4 bases and J by 3 bases; unmatched bases: 3. CDR3 length: 13 amino acids. The V gene's germline CDR1 is LNHDA and CDR2 SQIVND (reference sequence). CDR3 coding DNA: TGTGCCAGTAGTACTAGCGGCGGCTACGAGCAGTACTTC. The encoded protein is CASSTSGGYEQYF. The full variable domain, its missing parts supplied by reference TRBV19 and TRBJ2-7, is DGGITQSPKYLFRKEGQNVTLSCEQNLNHDAMYWYRQDPGQGLRLIYYSQIVNDFQKGDIAEGYSVSREKKESFPLTVTSAQKNPTAFYLCASSTSGGYEQYFGPGTRLTVT.

V is TRBV5-6 and J is TRBJ2-5, with D uncertain. The CDR3 is 12 residues long. Trimming took 1 base from V and 9 from J, leaving 10 bases between them. Germline lookup yields CDR1 SGHDT and CDR2 YYEEEE. CDR3 residues: CASSLRERPQYF. The DNA of the CDR3 is TGTGCCAGCAGCTTGAGGGAACGGCCCCAGTACTTC.

This clone was counted only a few times. V and J are TRBV30 and TRBJ2-1; D uncertain. The V gene's germline CDR1 is GTSNPN and CDR2 SVGIG (reference sequence). CDR3 length equals 13 residues. The V gene lost 2 bases and the J gene lost 5 bases, with 10 bases spanning the gap. CDR3 region: CAWSRHGDNEQFF. CDR3 coding DNA: TGTGCCTGGAGTCGTCACGGAGACAATGAGCAGTTCTTC.

This chain links TRBV7-6 with TRBJ2-5; 10 nucleotides line up with TRBD1. Near its end, the DNA agrees better with TRBJ2-7, so the J call may be wrong. The germline gives CDR1 SGHVS, CDR2 FNYEAQ. This CDR3 is built from 16 residues. CDR3 protein: CASSLDRDRGTYEQYF. The CDR3 DNA reads as TGTGCCAGCAGCTTAGACCGGGACAGGGGTACCTACGAGCAGTACTTC.

The chain uses TRBV11-2 and TRBJ2-7, with 9 bases matching TRBD2. With 1 base clipped from V and 2 bases from J, the junction kept 3 bases outside the gene matches. The germline CDR1 and CDR2 sequences are SGHAT and FQNNGV. This CDR3 comprises 15 residues. The CDR3 loop reads CASSLALAGPYEQYF. The CDR3 DNA is TGTGCCAGCAGCTTAGCCCTAGCGGGGCCCTACGAGCAGTACTTC. Combining the CDR3 with reference TRBV11-2 and TRBJ2-7 gives the whole variable domain EAGVAQSPRYKIIEKRQSVAFWCNPISGHATLYWYQQILGQGPKLLIQFQNNGVVDDSQLPKDRFSAERLKGVDSTLKIQPAKLEDSAVYLCASSLALAGPYEQYFGPGTRLTVT.